A selection of T cell receptor beta chains follows, all from one sample in a study of identical twins. TCRdb re-called the 5' RACE reads with MiXCR, one entry per CDR3 protein. Of 450,000 to 650,000 distinct CDR3 sequences in the sample, 7.5% to 10% were seen once. These same data were also listed under a study on yellow fever vaccine responses in identical twins.

Sequencing was performed on PBMCs. Every receptor here comes from a woman under 30 in good health. The CDR3 runs from the conserved cysteine through the conserved F or W. A D gene is named only where the DNA matches it firmly. For some rows the clone size is stated as once, few or many, or as a class when expanded; others skip it.

V	size	J	D	CDR3	DNA
TRBV24-1	few	TRBJ2-7	NA	CATSDTRAPAQDEQYF	TGTGCCACCAGTGATACCCGCGCTCCGGCCCAGGACGAGCAGTACTTC
TRBV29-1	NA	TRBJ2-1	TRBD2	CSVEGLAGVSNEQFF	TGCAGCGTTGAAGGACTAGCGGGAGTCAGCAATGAGCAGTTCTTC
TRBV7-9	many	TRBJ2-1	TRBD2	CASSPSGGRYNEQFF	TGTGCCAGCAGCCCTAGCGGGGGGCGCTACAATGAGCAGTTCTTC
TRBV20-1	many	TRBJ2-7	NA	CSAKLLRSYEQYF	TGCAGTGCTAAACTGCTGAGGTCCTACGAGCAGTACTTC
TRBV11-2	NA	TRBJ2-1	NA	CASSLDGVGTNKQFF	TGTGCCAGCAGCTTAGATGGGGTAGGGACCAATAAGCAGTTCTTC
TRBV12-3/TRBV12-4	few	TRBJ1-1	NA	CASSPRGHNEAFF	TGTGCCAGCAGTCCCCGAGGACACAATGAAGCTTTCTTT
TRBV6-5	NA	TRBJ1-5	NA	CASSYSIEGNQPQHF	TGTGCCAGCAGTTACTCGATCGAAGGGAATCAGCCCCAGCATTTT
TRBV3-1	few	TRBJ2-5	TRBD2	CASSLWGAGDSETQYF	TGTGCCAGCAGTTTGTGGGGAGCGGGAGACTCAGAGACCCAGTACTTC
TRBV12-3/TRBV12-4	many	TRBJ1-1	TRBD1	CASSLVGQIMNTEAFF	TGTGCCAGCAGTTTAGTGGGACAGATCATGAACACTGAAGCTTTCTTT
TRBV12-3/TRBV12-4	few	TRBJ1-2	TRBD1	CASSQPGTGDYGYTF	TGTGCCAGCAGTCAACCCGGGACAGGCGACTATGGCTACACCTTC
TRBV7-9	few	TRBJ1-4	TRBD1	CASSPHARQGPNEKLFF	TGTGCCAGCAGCCCCCACGCCAGACAGGGGCCAAATGAAAAACTGTTTTTT
TRBV10-1	many	TRBJ2-2	TRBD2	CASSEGLAGAGELFF	TGCGCCAGCAGTGAGGGTCTAGCGGGAGCCGGGGAGCTGTTTTTT
TRBV6-2/TRBV6-3	many	TRBJ2-2	NA	CASSYSRGLDTGELFF	TGTGCCAGCAGTTACTCCCGGGGGCTGGACACCGGGGAGCTGTTTTTT
TRBV20-1	NA	TRBJ1-5	TRBD1	CSARDAWTGSNQPQHF	TGCAGTGCTAGAGATGCCTGGACAGGGAGCAATCAGCCCCAGCATTTT
TRBV4-3	few	TRBJ1-3	NA	CASSQDTGNTIYF	TGCGCCAGCAGCCAAGATACGGGAAACACCATATATTTT
TRBV4-3	many	TRBJ2-7	TRBD1	CASSQDRQGYTYEQYF	TGCGCCAGCAGCCAAGATAGACAGGGGTATACCTACGAGCAGTACTTC
TRBV7-6	many	TRBJ2-2	NA	CASSLIQGSTGELFF	TGTGCCAGCAGCTTAATTCAGGGATCGACCGGGGAGCTGTTTTTT
TRBV10-3	few	TRBJ2-5	TRBD2	CAISEGRGKETQYF	TGTGCCATCAGTGAGGGGCGGGGGAAAGAGACCCAGTACTTC
TRBV5-1	few	TRBJ2-4	TRBD1	CASSLIPGQGLNIQYF	TGCGCCAGCAGCTTGATCCCGGGACAGGGTTTAAACATTCAGTACTTC
TRBV29-1	NA	TRBJ2-3	TRBD2	CSVAGTSPRTDTQYF	TGCAGCGTGGCCGGGACTAGTCCTCGCACAGATACGCAGTATTTT
TRBV7-2	NA	TRBJ2-3	NA	CASCSAGYTDTQYF	TGTGCCAGCTGCTCGGCGGGATACACAGATACGCAGTATTTT
TRBV4-3	many	TRBJ2-1	NA	CASSQSHTGIPYNEQFF	TGCGCCAGCAGCCAATCCCACACAGGGATCCCCTACAATGAGCAGTTCTTC